These 14 T cell receptor beta chains were sequenced from one sample in a study of glioma-infiltrating T cells. TCR alpha and beta CDR3 regions were amplified from RNA using iRepertoire nested multiplex PCR. TCRdb re-called the multiplex PCR reads with MiXCR, one entry per CDR3 protein. Among 150,000 or so distinct CDR3 sequences listed, 39% were seen once. Sequencing input: glioma tissue, nonneoplastic brain tissue, or PBMCs (not recorded which). These receptor sequences come from a human donor with low-grade glioma or glioblastoma, undergoing nonglioma brain surgery, or in good health (not recorded which).

The chain couples TRBV10-3 to TRBJ1-1; tentative D call: TRBD1 (5 bases). This CDR3 spans 14 amino acids. Germline V gene lookup returns CDR1 ENHRY and CDR2 SYGVKD. V lost 4 bases and J 3 bases, leaving 12 bases between the germline ends. CDR3 sequence reads: CAISADSLYTEAFF. The CDR3 nucleotides are TGTGCCATCAGTGCTGACAGTCTTTACACTGAAGCTTTCTTT.

The gene calls are TRBV7-9 and TRBJ1-1; D ambiguous. V lost 2 bases and J lost 1, with 11 bases in between. This CDR3 is built from 15 residues. From germline, CDR1 is SEHNR and CDR2 FQNEAQ (reference sequence). The CDR3 nucleotides read TGTGCCAGCAGCTTATATCGGGTCTCGAACACTGAAGCTTTCTTT. Amino acid sequence: CASSLYRVSNTEAFF.

This clonotype has just a few counts. DNA of the CDR3: TGTGCCAGCAGTAGCAGGACAGGGGGGGGCCAAGAGACCCAGTACTTC. Its protein product is CASSSRTGGGQETQYF. The chain couples TRBV6-1 to TRBJ2-5; 10 bases line up with TRBD1. Germline V gene data show CDR1 as MNHNS and CDR2 as SASEGT. J gave up 1 base and V 5 bases, and 7 bases lay outside the gene matches. This CDR3 spans 16 amino acids.

This sequence joins TRBV28 and TRBJ2-7; 7 bases match TRBD2. This CDR3 spans 14 amino acids. J lost 3 bases, V lost 6 bases, and 8 bases had no gene match. Germline V CDR1 and CDR2: MDHEN, SYDVKM. The CDR3 coding sequence is TGTGCCAGCAGCACTAGCGTAAGATACTACGAGCAGTACTTC. Encoded protein: CASSTSVRYYEQYF.

The sample holds a few counts of this clonotype. The rearrangement links TRBV28 to TRBJ1-2; 9 nucleotides match TRBD1. Germline CDR1 reads MDHEN; CDR2 reads SYDVKM. Trimming cost V 3 bases and J 2 bases; bases outside gene matches: 1. This CDR3 is built from 14 residues. The CDR3 bases are TGTGCCAGCAGTTTGGGGACAGGGAACTATGGCTACACCTTC. This sequence encodes CASSLGTGNYGYTF.

J is TRBJ2-7 and V is TRBV11-1; D may correspond to TRBD1 or TRBD2 (5 bases each). Germline CDR1 is SGHAT and CDR2 is FQDESV (reference sequence). V dropped 8 bases and J dropped 0 bases, with 11 bases sitting between them. The CDR3 consists of 13 residues. The CDR3: CASRDQSSYEQYF. CDR3 nucleotides: TGTGCCAGCCGGGACCAAAGCTCCTACGAGCAGTACTTC.

This clonotype was recorded a few times. The genes are TRBV27 and TRBJ1-2; D gene unclear. CDR1 and CDR2 from the germline V gene are MNHEY and SMNVEV (reference sequence). CDR3 length equals 14 residues. V was clipped by 6 bases and J by 2 bases, with 13 bases between them. As DNA, the CDR3 is TGTGCCAGCAGACGGGCTGGGGAAAACTATGGCTACACCTTC. Protein product: CASRRAGENYGYTF.

The chain couples TRBV6-1 to TRBJ1-4; a weak D match, TRBD1 (6 bases). V lost 9 bases and J 0 bases, leaving 17 bases between the germline ends. Per the germline V gene, CDR1 is MNHNS and CDR2 is SASEGT. The CDR3 length is 16 residues. The chain's CDR3 is CASRRQRTATNEKLFF. The CDR3 DNA follows: TGTGCCAGTAGAAGACAAAGGACAGCAACTAATGAAAAACTGTTTTTT.

Worth noting for this clonotype: The junction differs from germline at one of its ends, possibly a read error. The rearrangement joins TRBV6-1 to TRBJ2-1; 10 bases map to TRBD1. The germline V gene encodes CDR1 MNHNS and CDR2 SASEGT. This CDR3 comprises 14 residues. The CDR3 DNA is TGTGCCAGCCGGGACAGGGGAACCTACTATGAGCAGTTCTTC. Its protein is CASRDRGTYYEQFF.

There are a few counts of this clonotype. The chain recombines TRBV4-3 with TRBJ2-1; TRBD2 matches 9 bases. Germline CDR1 reads LGHNA; CDR2 reads YSLEER. The junction had 5 bases not matched to a gene; V was cut back by 2 bases and J by 6 bases. CDR3 length: 15 amino acids. This CDR3 reads CASSQPGLAVNEQFF. The CDR3 region has the DNA TGCGCCAGCAGCCAACCGGGACTAGCTGTCAATGAGCAGTTCTTC.

The rearrangement joins TRBV18 to TRBJ2-5; D not resolved. The germline V gene has CDR1 KGHSH and CDR2 LQKENI. The CDR3 has 15 amino acids. Trimming removed 3 bases at V and 0 bases at J, with 11 bases between. CDR3 in amino acids: CASSPNKKYQETQYF. DNA for the CDR3: TGTGCCAGCTCACCCAATAAGAAGTACCAAGAGACCCAGTACTTC.

This clonotype has only a few counts. The chain combines TRBV28 with TRBJ1-2, with a tentative D call TRBD1 (6 bases). Trimming shortened V by 7 bases and J by 5 bases, and 17 bases separated the two germline ends. Looked up from germline, CDR1 is MDHEN and CDR2 is SYDVKM. This CDR3 contains 14 residues. Here the CDR3 DNA reads TGTGCCAGCACCCGGGGAGGGGGGATGTATGGCTACACCTTC. This gives the protein CASTRGGGMYGYTF.

J is TRBJ1-4 and V is TRBV15; possibly TRBD1 for D (5 bases). Between the trimmed V and J ends, which lost 3 bases and 7 bases, there was a span of 21 bases. Germline CDR1 is LNHNV and CDR2 is YYDKDF (reference sequence). The CDR3 sequence is 17 residues long. The CDR3: CATSRDTLAGTVEKLFF. The CDR3 DNA reads TGTGCCACCAGCAGGGATACCTTGGCAGGGACGGTTGAAAAACTGTTTTTT.

The V call is TRBV10-3, the J call TRBJ2-7; 7 bases map to TRBD1. CDR3 length: 13 amino acids. After removal of 7 bases from V and 4 bases from J, the junction contained 7 bases not matched to a gene. In germline, CDR1 is ENHRY, CDR2 SYGVKD. The CDR3 nucleotides read TGTGCCATCACCCCGGGACAGTCTTACGAGCAGTACTTC. Translation gives CAITPGQSYEQYF.